Presented here are 7 T cell receptor beta chains from one specimen sequenced in a study of CD8+ T cells in alopecia areata. Sequencing templates came from extracted RNA that was reverse transcribed into cDNA. Sequenced by immunoSEQ multiplex PCR; TCRdb stores in-frame clones only, minus some. The table lists 140,000 to 150,000 clones, nearly 55% of them singletons. The treatment is: oral pan-JAK inhibitor, 5-10 mg twice daily. The specimen comprised CD8+ T cells sorted from blood, sampled at week 4, from a patient treated with tofacitinib. These receptors all stem from a human donor with alopecia areata.

J is TRBJ1-2 and V is TRBV29-1; D call uncertain. Germline-derived CDR1 and CDR2 are SQVTM and ANQGSEA. V was trimmed by 2 bases and J by 4 bases, leaving 8 bases between them. The CDR3 extends over 12 amino acids. The DNA of the CDR3 is TGCAGCGTTGAAACACCGTCCTATGGCTACACCTTC. As protein: CSVETPSYGYTF.

The chain recombines TRBV4-3 with TRBJ1-4; D gene uncertain. From germline, CDR1 is LGHNA and CDR2 YSLEER. The V and J ends lost 0 bases and 6 bases respectively, with 11 bases between them. This CDR3 has 15 residues. The CDR3: CASSQDRASDEKLFF. The DNA of the CDR3 is TGCGCCAGCAGCCAAGATCGGGCCTCGGATGAAAAACTGTTTTTT.

The chain has TRBV29-1 and TRBJ1-1; the D is unclear. Germline V CDR1 and CDR2: SQVTM, ANQGSEA. This CDR3 has 12 residues. Trimming pared 7 bases from V and 2 bases from J, leaving 11 bases between. CDR3: CSAMEVNTEAFF. DNA for the CDR3: TGCAGCGCCATGGAGGTAAACACTGAAGCTTTCTTT. Based on the CDR3 plus reference TRBV29-1 and TRBJ1-1, the full variable domain is SAVISQKPSRDICQRGTSLTIQCQVDSQVTMMFWYRQQPGQSLTLIATANQGSEATYESGFVIDKFPISRPNLTFSTLTVSNMSPEDSSIYLCSAMEVNTEAFFGQGTRLTVV.

The sample holds a few counts of this clone. This chain connects TRBV9 to TRBJ1-1; D is unresolved. Between the trimmed V and J ends, which lost 3 bases and 4 bases, there was a span of 13 bases. Per germline, CDR1 SGDLS and CDR2 YYNGEE. The CDR3 runs to 14 residues. The CDR3 loop reads CASSDASLGTEAFF. The CDR3, as DNA: TGTGCCAGCAGCGACGCGAGTTTGGGCACTGAAGCTTTCTTT.

The count of this clone is one. The V gene is TRBV10-3, the J gene TRBJ2-7; D gene unclear. CDR3 length equals 14 residues. Germline V gene lookup returns CDR1 ENHRY and CDR2 SYGVKD. Trimming took off 5 bases at V and 2 bases at J, with 13 bases between the two ends. CDR3: CAISPPVPTYEQYF. CDR3 coding DNA: TGTGCCATCAGTCCCCCCGTCCCCACCTACGAGCAGTACTTC.

The chain has TRBV6-5 and TRBJ1-2, with 8 bases matching TRBD1. The CDR3 is 13 amino acids. Germline CDR1 MNHEY, CDR2 SVGAGI. V shed 6 bases and J 10 bases; nucleotides not matched to a gene: 10. DNA of the CDR3: TGTGCCAGCAGCCCTGGACAGGGAATTGACTACACCTTC. As protein: CASSPGQGIDYTF.

The chain combines TRBV9 with TRBJ1-1; D is unresolved. This CDR3 has 15 residues. The germline CDR1 and CDR2 sequences are SGDLS and YYNGEE. V lost 0 bases, J lost 5 bases, and 14 bases lay in between. The CDR3 spells CASSVGTDFGTEAFF. The CDR3 coding sequence is TGTGCCAGCAGCGTAGGTACGGATTTCGGGACTGAAGCTTTCTTT.